Reported below is one T cell receptor beta chain. Its antigen is not known. A single record per CDR3 protein comes from TCRdb applying MiXCR to the 5' RACE reads. The data show a few hundred thousand distinct CDR3 sequences, less than 10% seen once. These data belong to a study of CD8 T cells in ankylosing spondylitis. General study findings and limits: For ankylosing spondylitis blood, a TCR beta motif of 7 or 8 highly homologous variants appeared characteristic.

The sequence was collected from a male donor with ankylosing spondylitis. The sequenced material came from blood, either unsorted or a sorted T cell fraction (not recorded which).

Written as DNA, the CDR3 is TGCAGTGCTAGAGTCGGCGGGCTTAGCACAGATACGCAGTATTTT. Translation gives CSARVGGLSTDTQYF. The V call is TRBV20-1, the J call TRBJ2-3; a weak D match, TRBD2 (5 bases). Germline CDR1 DFQATT, CDR2 SNEGSKA (reference sequence). CDR3 length equals 15 residues. Trimming left V 1 base short and J 0 bases short, with 11 bases between.